The 18 T cell receptor beta chains below all came from one sample that was sequenced in a study of blood T cell repertoires in COVID-19 (dated by TCRdb to about 2020). Libraries were constructed by the immunoSEQ multiplex PCR assay. This immuneACCESS table, as held by TCRdb, lists in-frame sequences with V and J called but not all clones. Of the missing ones, under half trace to an unresolved V gene in checked studies; the others have no known cause. The sample yields approximately 270,000 clones; 75% to 90% were counted once. Around 0.8% of the sample is taken by the ten largest. Sample: peripheral blood. Source of these receptors: a man aged 25 to 40 with acute or convalescent COVID-19.

The chain has TRBV27 and TRBJ2-7; weak D call: TRBD2 (6 bases). The germline V and J ends were trimmed by 0 bases and 4 bases, with 16 bases remaining between them. The CDR3 spans 16 residues. Looked up from germline, CDR1 is MNHEY and CDR2 is SMNVEV (reference sequence). The CDR3 spells CASSLSGRERPYEQYF. The CDR3 DNA follows: TGTGCCAGCAGTTTATCCGGTCGGGAGCGGCCTTACGAGCAGTACTTC.

The chain has TRBV7-9 and TRBJ2-1; the D gene is possibly TRBD2 (5 bases). V was pared by 4 bases and J by 12 bases, with 13 bases between. The CDR3 runs to 12 residues. Germline CDR1 SEHNR, CDR2 FQNEAQ (reference sequence). CDR3 in amino acids: CASSSSVGGQFF. CDR3 DNA sequence: TGTGCCAGCAGCTCATCGGTAGGAGGGCAGTTCTTC. Using reference TRBV7-9 and TRBJ2-1 for the parts outside the CDR3, the full variable domain is DTGVSQNPRHKITKRGQNVTFRCDPISEHNRLYWYRQTLGQGPEFLTYFQNEAQLEKSRLLSDRFSAERPKGSFSTLEIQRTEQGDSAMYLCASSSSVGGQFFGPGTRLTVL.

The chain joins TRBV6-1 to TRBJ2-3; 11 bases map to TRBD2. The V gene's germline CDR1 is MNHNS and CDR2 SASEGT. Germline trimming cut 1 base from V and 4 bases from J; bases unmatched to any gene: 1. The CDR3 has 15 amino acids. CDR3 residues: CASSEVAGGADTQYF. The CDR3, as DNA: TGTGCCAGCAGTGAAGTAGCGGGAGGGGCAGATACGCAGTATTTT.

This clone was detected only once. The rearrangement links TRBV30 to TRBJ1-6; D might be TRBD1 (6 bases). Between the trimmed V and J ends, which lost 1 base and 14 bases, there was a span of 21 bases. The CDR3 sequence is 15 residues long. Germline CDR1 is GTSNPN and CDR2 is SVGIG (reference sequence). The CDR3 DNA reads TGTGCCTGGAGTGACTCCAGGGGCCCGCTGGTGGCCCTCCACTTT. Its translation: CAWSDSRGPLVALHF.

The chain uses TRBV5-1 and TRBJ2-7; D possibly corresponds to TRBD1 (6 bases). The V gene's germline CDR1 is SGHRS and CDR2 YFSETQ. Between the trimmed V and J ends, which lost 3 bases and 5 bases, there was a span of 18 bases. The CDR3 runs 15 residues. The CDR3 DNA is TGCGCCAGCAGCTATTTTGGACAGATCTCAGACGAGCAGTACTTC. It translates to CASSYFGQISDEQYF.

V is TRBV3-1 (or the pseudogene TRBV3-2) and J is TRBJ2-2; tentative D call: TRBD1 (6 bases). CDR1 and CDR2 from the germline V gene are LGHDT and YNNKEL (reference sequence). CDR3 length equals 16 residues. Deletions cut 1 base from V and 6 bases from J, with 15 bases between. DNA for the CDR3: TGTGCCAGCAGCCAAGGGTTCAGGGGACCCCCCGGGGAGCTGTTTTTT. Its protein is CASSQGFRGPPGELFF.

The rearrangement joins TRBV3-1 (or the pseudogene TRBV3-2) to TRBJ1-6; 8 positions agree with TRBD1. Germline-derived CDR1 and CDR2 are LGHDT and YNNKEL (reference sequence). CDR3 size: 14 residues. Trimming took 2 bases from V and 9 from J; bases not matched to a gene: 3. The CDR3 DNA sequence: TGTGCCAGCAGCCAACGGACAGGGATTTCACCCCTCCACTTT. Its translation: CASSQRTGISPLHF.

V and J are TRBV5-1 and TRBJ1-2; TRBD1 is a possible D gene (5 bases). V was clipped by 0 bases and J by 7 bases, with 16 bases between them. Germline V lookup: CDR1 SGHRS, CDR2 YFSETQ. The CDR3 has 15 amino acids. This chain's CDR3 is CASSLAPRQGGGYTF. In nucleotides, the CDR3 is TGCGCCAGCAGCTTGGCCCCCCGGCAGGGAGGTGGCTACACCTTC.

The chain employs TRBV4-2 and TRBJ1-2; no clear D gene. The CDR3 length is 16 residues. Germline CDR1 is LGHNA and CDR2 is YNFKEQ. The V and J ends lost 0 bases and 3 bases respectively, with 14 bases between them. The CDR3 sequence is CASSQDSSESHYGYTF. The CDR3 DNA reads TGTGCCAGCAGCCAAGACAGTTCCGAATCCCACTATGGCTACACCTTC.

The chain joins TRBV5-4 to TRBJ2-5, with 10 bases aligning to TRBD1. The CDR3 extends over 20 amino acids. V was clipped by 4 bases and J by 2 bases; unmatched bases: 20. The germline CDR1 and CDR2 sequences are SGHNT and YYREEE (reference sequence). The CDR3 reads CASSRPRQGAAGDRQETQYF. The CDR3 bases are TGTGCCAGCAGCCGTCCCCGACAGGGGGCAGCGGGAGATCGGCAAGAGACCCAGTACTTC.

The sample holds one count of this clone. The V and J genes are TRBV28 and TRBJ1-1; D is perhaps TRBD1 (5 bases). Trimming cost V 3 bases and J 2 bases, with 16 bases left between them. Germline V gene sequence: CDR1 MDHEN, CDR2 SYDVKM. The CDR3 extends over 16 amino acids. CDR3 sequence: CASSFSLTEPNTEAFF. In DNA form, the CDR3 reads TGTGCCAGCAGTTTCTCCCTGACAGAGCCAAACACTGAAGCTTTCTTT.

The chain links TRBV28 to TRBJ1-6; D uncertain. V lost 7 bases to trimming and J lost 0 bases, with 4 bases between them. The V gene's germline CDR1 is MDHEN and CDR2 SYDVKM. The CDR3 covers 13 residues. The CDR3 is CASKLSYNSPLHF. CDR3 DNA: TGTGCCAGCAAACTCTCCTATAATTCACCCCTCCACTTT.

The CDR3 DNA is TGTGCCTGGAGTTCGGGGGGAGGTTTAGAGACCCAGTACTTC. The encoded protein is CAWSSGGGLETQYF. This chain uses TRBV30 with TRBJ2-5; 7 bases are a match to TRBD2. CDR1 GTSNPN and CDR2 SVGIG come from the germline V gene (reference sequence). The CDR3 contains 14 residues. V was clipped by 2 bases and J by 4 bases; unmatched bases: 7.

This clone appeared a single time. The V and J genes are TRBV19 and TRBJ2-7; 7 bases fit TRBD1. The CDR3 consists of 14 residues. Germline values: CDR1 LNHDA, CDR2 SQIVND (reference sequence). The V segment lost 7 bases and the J segment 2 bases; nucleotides outside the gene matches: 8. Written as DNA, the CDR3 is TGTGCCAGTAACCCCGGGACAGCAACCTACGAGCAGTACTTC. Its translation is CASNPGTATYEQYF.

A single count supports this clone. The CDR3 reads CASSVLPGQGSTDTQYF. CDR3 bases: TGTGCCAGCAGTGTTCTACCGGGACAGGGGAGCACAGATACGCAGTATTTT. The chain carries TRBV6-1 and TRBJ2-3, with TRBD1 matching over 10 bases. Unmatched junction bases numbered 7, after V lost 4 bases and J lost 0 bases. Germline CDR1 and CDR2: MNHNS and SASEGT. CDR3 length: 17 amino acids.

V usage is TRBV9 and J usage is TRBJ2-5; TRBD2 matches 7 bases. V dropped 4 bases and J dropped 4; count of bases not matched to a gene: 10. The CDR3 is made up of 15 amino acids. The germline gives CDR1 SGDLS, CDR2 YYNGEE. The CDR3 DNA is TGTGCCAGCAGCCTATCCCCGGCGGGAGCAGAGACCCAGTACTTC. This sequence encodes CASSLSPAGAETQYF.

The chain couples TRBV28 to TRBJ1-1, with no clear D. Between the trimmed V and J ends, which lost 5 bases and 1 base, there was a span of 8 bases. CDR3 length equals 13 residues. Germline loops: CDR1 MDHEN, CDR2 SYDVKM. CDR3 coding DNA: TGTGCCAGCAGTGAGAACTGGAACACTGAAGCTTTCTTT. Protein sequence: CASSENWNTEAFF.

This clone was counted once. CDR3 sequence: CASSVDDRGRLADNEQFF. The CDR3, as DNA: TGTGCCAGCAGCGTGGACGACAGGGGGAGACTAGCGGACAATGAGCAGTTCTTC. The genes are TRBV9 and TRBJ2-1; D is possibly TRBD1 or TRBD2 (9 bases each). The CDR3 consists of 18 residues. Trimming pared 2 bases from V and 5 bases from J, leaving 23 bases between. Germline loops: CDR1 SGDLS, CDR2 YYNGEE.